Presented here are 28 T cell receptor beta chains from one specimen sequenced in a study of CD8 T cells in ankylosing spondylitis (dated by TCRdb to about 2017). What the work shows at the level of the full study, not this receptor alone: Blood from ankylosing spondylitis patients appeared to be characterized by a TCR beta motif composed of eight highly homologous amino acid variants.

Libraries were constructed by 5' RACE. TCRdb records Illumina HiSeq 2500 as the sequencer. The public reads were reanalyzed by TCRdb: fastp trimming at Q25, MiXCR alignment, in-frame beta chains only. Duplicate CDR3 protein sequences are folded into a single record with the most common DNA and genes. This sample lists roughly 450,000 distinct CDR3 sequences; about 24% were detected once. The top ten constitute 0.89% of the sample. For these receptors, no antigen is known. Sequenced material: blood, either unsorted or a sorted T cell fraction (not recorded which). All receptors come from a male donor with ankylosing spondylitis.

The table lists this clonotype with a few counts. This rearrangement joins TRBV12-3 or TRBV12-4 to TRBJ1-1, with TRBD1 as a possible D gene (6 bases). Trimming left V 3 bases short and J 1 base short, with 9 bases between. The CDR3 is 14 residues long. CDR3 protein: CASSFSGANTEAFF. Here the CDR3 DNA reads TGTGCCAGCAGTTTTTCAGGGGCGAACACTGAAGCTTTCTTT.

This clonotype has more than one count but fewer than ten. The genes are TRBV4-2 and TRBJ1-5; D remains unclear. The germline V gene has CDR1 LGHNA and CDR2 YNFKEQ. V was cut by 1 base and J by 2 bases, with 12 bases left in between. This CDR3 is 16 amino acids long. The CDR3 protein is CASSQGAGGGNQPQHF. In nucleotides, the CDR3 is TGTGCCAGCAGCCAAGGAGCTGGTGGGGGCAATCAGCCCCAGCATTTT.

This clonotype was observed a handful of times. V gene TRBV11-2 combines with J gene TRBJ1-2; no clear D gene. This CDR3 is built from 16 residues. Germline CDR1 and CDR2: SGHAT and FQNNGV. The V and J ends lost 1 base and 1 base respectively, with 13 bases between them. CDR3 region: CASSLGLGPLNYGYTF. The DNA for the CDR3 is TGTGCCAGCAGCTTAGGTCTCGGACCGCTTAACTATGGCTACACCTTC.

This clonotype occurred a few times. The chain joins TRBV5-1 to TRBJ1-1, with D hard to call. V was pared by 0 bases and J by 5 bases, with 8 bases between. The germline gives CDR1 SGHRS, CDR2 YFSETQ. This CDR3 spans 13 amino acids. This chain's CDR3 is CASSLELMTEAFF. In nucleotides, the CDR3 is TGCGCCAGCAGCTTGGAACTTATGACTGAAGCTTTCTTT.

The gene calls are TRBV7-9 and TRBJ2-3; perhaps TRBD2 as D (5 bases). CDR1 and CDR2 (germline): SEHNR, FQNEAQ (reference sequence). V was shortened by 5 bases and J by 5 bases, with 23 bases between the two germline ends. The CDR3 is 17 residues long. The CDR3 loop is CASSPLLTSRGEDTQYF. As DNA, the CDR3 is TGTGCCAGCAGCCCCCTGTTGACATCCCGGGGAGAAGATACGCAGTATTTT.

This chain uses TRBV7-9 with TRBJ2-5; possibly TRBD1 for D (7 bases). The CDR3 is 13 residues long. The ends were cut back, 5 bases at V and 10 bases at J, with 17 bases in the middle. Per germline, CDR1 SEHNR and CDR2 FQNEAQ (reference sequence). The CDR3 sequence: CASSVTGTSDQYF. The CDR3 DNA is TGTGCCAGCAGCGTGACAGGGACTTCTGACCAGTACTTC.

The V and J genes are TRBV29-1 and TRBJ2-2; D may be TRBD2 (6 bases). CDR3 length: 14 amino acids. Trimming removed 4 bases from V and 1 base from J, with 10 bases in between. Germline loops: CDR1 SQVTM, CDR2 ANQGSEA. The CDR3 DNA reads TGCAGCGTTGTGGCTAGCGAGAACACCGGGGAGCTGTTTTTT. Residues: CSVVASENTGELFF.

The gene calls are TRBV6-5 and TRBJ2-2, with 7 bases lining up with TRBD2. J was trimmed by 2 bases and V by 2 bases; bases with no gene match: 5. The CDR3 runs 16 residues. Germline-derived CDR1 and CDR2 are MNHEY and SVGAGI. The DNA of the CDR3 is TGTGCCAGCAGTTACCGGGCTAGCGGAAACACCGGGGAGCTGTTTTTT. Its translation is CASSYRASGNTGELFF.

This clonotype was seen only a few times. The V gene is TRBV12-3 or TRBV12-4, the J gene TRBJ2-2; 11 nucleotides match TRBD2. This CDR3 comprises 15 residues. The trim removed 5 bases at V and 7 bases at J, leaving 6 bases unmatched. CDR3 in amino acids: CASSPTSGKFGELFF. The CDR3 DNA reads as TGTGCCAGCAGTCCGACTAGCGGGAAGTTCGGGGAGCTGTTTTTT.

This clonotype came up a few times. This chain joins TRBV7-9 and TRBJ2-7, with D possibly being TRBD1 or TRBD2 (5 bases each). The CDR3 spans 13 residues. Germline V gene data show CDR1 as SEHNR and CDR2 as FQNEAQ (reference sequence). V dropped 6 bases and J dropped 3 bases, with 12 bases sitting between them. This CDR3 is CASRAGTSYEQYF. CDR3 in DNA: TGTGCCAGCAGGGCCGGGACCAGCTACGAGCAGTACTTC.

The rearrangement joins TRBV9 to TRBJ2-5; 7 positions agree with TRBD2. The CDR3 is 14 residues long. CDR1 and CDR2 from the germline V gene are SGDLS and YYNGEE. V dropped 4 bases and J dropped 3; count of bases not matched to a gene: 6. The CDR3 here is CASSPQGGKETQYF. In nucleotides, the CDR3 is TGTGCCAGCAGCCCCCAGGGAGGGAAAGAGACCCAGTACTTC.

The chain combines TRBV3-1 with TRBJ2-5, with D uncertain. Looked up from germline, CDR1 is LGHDT and CDR2 is YNNKEL (reference sequence). CDR3 length: 13 residues. Trimming shortened V by 4 bases and J by 8 bases, and 14 bases separated the two germline ends. CDR3 loop: CASSREWQETQYF. CDR3 DNA: TGTGCCAGCAGCCGAGAATGGCAGGAAACCCAGTACTTC.

The V and J genes are TRBV5-1 and TRBJ2-5; D unresolved. The CDR3 spans 13 residues. Trimming took 0 bases from V and 5 from J, leaving 8 bases between them. The germline gives CDR1 SGHRS, CDR2 YFSETQ. In DNA, the CDR3 is TGCGCCAGCAGCTTGGCCCCAGAGGAGACCCAGTACTTC. Its protein is CASSLAPEETQYF.

The chain carries TRBV5-1 and TRBJ1-3; D is unclear. The CDR3 is made up of 14 amino acids. CDR1 and CDR2 (germline): SGHRS, YFSETQ. Trimming pared 0 bases from V and 11 bases from J, leaving 15 bases between. The CDR3 loop is CASSLGTPGSPIYF. In DNA form, the CDR3 reads TGCGCCAGCAGCTTGGGGACCCCGGGAAGCCCCATATATTTT.

This clonotype appeared a few times. The chain combines TRBV7-9 with TRBJ1-6; D gene unclear. From germline, CDR1 is SEHNR and CDR2 FQNEAQ (reference sequence). The CDR3 is made up of 16 amino acids. The ends were cut back, 3 bases at V and 2 bases at J, with 11 bases in the middle. CDR3 amino acids: CASSLGGSAYNSPLHF. CDR3 sequence (DNA): TGTGCCAGCAGCTTGGGAGGGAGCGCCTATAATTCACCCCTCCACTTT.

This clonotype has only a few counts. The chain is built from TRBV12-3 or TRBV12-4 and TRBJ1-1; maybe TRBD1 (6 bases). This CDR3 is 14 amino acids long. V dropped 2 bases and J dropped 6 bases, with 13 bases sitting between them. CDR3 protein: CASSLNGGGAEAFF. Written as DNA, the CDR3 is TGTGCCAGCAGTTTAAATGGGGGGGGCGCTGAAGCTTTCTTT.

This clonotype was counted only a few times. The chain carries TRBV20-1 and TRBJ2-3; no firm D call. Trimming removed 5 bases from V and 2 bases from J, with 8 bases in between. Germline V gene data show CDR1 as DFQATT and CDR2 as SNEGSKA (reference sequence). The CDR3 length is 12 residues. DNA for the CDR3: TGCAGTGCTGGCAAGCCCACAGATACGCAGTATTTT. As protein: CSAGKPTDTQYF.

The CDR3 protein is CSGTGVNTEAFF. CDR3 sequence (DNA): TGCAGCGGGACAGGGGTCAACACTGAAGCTTTCTTT. V gene TRBV29-1 combines with J gene TRBJ1-1; TRBD1 aligns across 9 bases. With 7 bases clipped from V and 2 bases from J, the junction kept 2 bases outside the gene matches. CDR1 and CDR2 from the germline V gene are SQVTM and ANQGSEA. This CDR3 spans 12 amino acids. The whole variable domain, filled in from reference TRBV29-1 and TRBJ1-1, reads SAVISQKPSRDICQRGTSLTIQCQVDSQVTMMFWYRQQPGQSLTLIATANQGSEATYESGFVIDKFPISRPNLTFSTLTVSNMSPEDSSIYLCSGTGVNTEAFFGQGTRLTVV.

The chain links TRBV7-8 to TRBJ2-1; no clear D gene. CDR1 and CDR2 from the germline V gene are SGHVS and FQNEAQ. The CDR3 is made up of 13 amino acids. The V end lost 1 base, the J end lost 15 bases, and 16 bases lay between the germline ends. CDR3 loop: CASSLVERYSLFF. The CDR3 coding sequence is TGTGCCAGCAGCTTAGTAGAGAGATACTCTTTGTTCTTC.

The table lists this clonotype with a few counts. The chain links TRBV4-1 to TRBJ1-4; 9 bases are shared with TRBD1. V shed 3 bases and J 1 base; nucleotides not matched to a gene: 12. This CDR3 comprises 19 residues. Germline V lookup: CDR1 MGHRA, CDR2 YSYEKL. The CDR3 reads CASSQGQGHRSGTNEKLFF. The DNA for the CDR3 is TGCGCCAGCAGCCAGGGACAGGGACATAGAAGCGGAACTAATGAAAAACTGTTTTTT.

This clonotype was counted only a few times. CDR3 region: CASRKLGGSSYNEQFF. CDR3 sequence (DNA): TGTGCCAGCAGGAAACTCGGGGGGAGCTCCTACAATGAGCAGTTCTTC. This rearrangement joins TRBV5-6 to TRBJ2-1, with TRBD2 matching over 7 bases. Trimming at V came to 5 bases and at J to 0 bases, leaving 8 bases not matched to a gene. Germline V CDR1 and CDR2: SGHDT, YYEEEE. The CDR3 length is 16 residues.

This clonotype appeared a few times. The V gene is TRBV5-1, the J gene TRBJ2-1, with 7 bases fitting TRBD2. V was clipped by 2 bases and J by 8 bases; unmatched bases: 13. The V gene's germline CDR1 is SGHRS and CDR2 YFSETQ. The CDR3 runs 16 residues. The CDR3 DNA reads TGCGCCAGCAGCTTAGTCCCTAGCGGACCTGGACATGAGCAGTTCTTC. Residues: CASSLVPSGPGHEQFF.

The rearrangement joins TRBV20-1 to TRBJ2-1, with 11 bases aligning to TRBD2. Germline V gene lookup returns CDR1 DFQATT and CDR2 SNEGSKA (reference sequence). The junction had 8 bases not matched to a gene; V was cut back by 3 bases and J by 7 bases. CDR3 size: 15 residues. CDR3 loop: CSASPLAGDGNEQFF. The CDR3 DNA follows: TGCAGTGCTAGCCCACTAGCGGGAGATGGGAATGAGCAGTTCTTC.

This chain uses TRBV7-9 with TRBJ2-1; 8 bases are a match to TRBD1. CDR1 SEHNR and CDR2 FQNEAQ come from the germline V gene (reference sequence). The CDR3 loop spans 16 amino acids. V lost 4 bases and J lost 8; bases outside the gene matches: 13. The CDR3 bases are TGTGCCAGCAGCTCCGCCGGGCAGGGGGCTGTCGATGAGCAGTTCTTC. Its protein product is CASSSAGQGAVDEQFF.

This clonotype was observed a handful of times. This chain joins TRBV7-9 and TRBJ2-3; 8 positions match TRBD2. This CDR3 comprises 14 residues. The ends lost 5 bases at V and 4 bases at J; junction bases unmatched: 5. Germline CDR1 reads SEHNR; CDR2 reads FQNEAQ (reference sequence). In DNA, the CDR3 is TGTGCCAGCAGCCAACGACTAGCGCCAGATACGCAGTATTTT. As protein: CASSQRLAPDTQYF.

The CDR3 is CSVEDPARHDEQYF. CDR3 coding DNA: TGCAGCGTTGAAGACCCCGCCAGGCACGACGAGCAGTACTTC. The chain carries TRBV29-1 and TRBJ2-7; D gene unclear. V was shortened by 0 bases and J by 5 bases, with 14 bases between the two germline ends. This CDR3 is 14 amino acids long. Germline V CDR1 and CDR2: SQVTM, ANQGSEA.

A few counts support this clonotype. This sequence joins TRBV29-1 and TRBJ1-5, with unresolved D. The germline V and J ends were trimmed by 7 bases and 0 bases, with 13 bases remaining between them. This CDR3 region has 14 residues. Germline V gene lookup returns CDR1 SQVTM and CDR2 ANQGSEA. The CDR3 DNA sequence: TGCAGCGCCTCAGGAGGGAATAGCAATCAGCCCCAGCATTTT. Translation gives CSASGGNSNQPQHF.

This clonotype was counted many times. The rearrangement joins TRBV5-5 to TRBJ1-1; maybe TRBD1 (5 bases). Germline V CDR1 and CDR2: SGHKS, YYEKEE (reference sequence). There are 15 residues in the CDR3. Trimming stripped 4 bases from V and 4 bases from J, with 17 bases between. CDR3 bases: TGTGCCAGCAGCAGCCCTCGGGCGGGGCGCACTGAAGCTTTCTTT. Translated: CASSSPRAGRTEAFF.